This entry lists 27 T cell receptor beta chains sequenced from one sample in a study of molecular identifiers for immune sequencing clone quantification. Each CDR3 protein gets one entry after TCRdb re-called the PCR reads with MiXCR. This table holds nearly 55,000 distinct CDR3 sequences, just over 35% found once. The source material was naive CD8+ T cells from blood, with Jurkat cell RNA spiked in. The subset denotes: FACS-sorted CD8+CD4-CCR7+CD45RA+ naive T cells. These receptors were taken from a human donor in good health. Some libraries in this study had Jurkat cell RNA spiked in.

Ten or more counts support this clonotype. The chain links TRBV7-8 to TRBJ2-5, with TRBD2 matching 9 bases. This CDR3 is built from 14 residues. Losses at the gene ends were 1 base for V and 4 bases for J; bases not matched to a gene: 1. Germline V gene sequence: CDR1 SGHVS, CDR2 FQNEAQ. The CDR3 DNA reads TGTGCCAGCAGCTTAGAACTAGCGGGAGAGACCCAGTACTTC. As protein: CASSLELAGETQYF.

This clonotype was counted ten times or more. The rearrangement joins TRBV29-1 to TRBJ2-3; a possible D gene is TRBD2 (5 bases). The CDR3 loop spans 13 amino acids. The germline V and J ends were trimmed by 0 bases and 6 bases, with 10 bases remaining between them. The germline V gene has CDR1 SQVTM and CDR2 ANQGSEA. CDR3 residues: CSVEDGRGDTQYF. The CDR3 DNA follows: TGCAGCGTTGAAGACGGCCGGGGTGATACGCAGTATTTT.

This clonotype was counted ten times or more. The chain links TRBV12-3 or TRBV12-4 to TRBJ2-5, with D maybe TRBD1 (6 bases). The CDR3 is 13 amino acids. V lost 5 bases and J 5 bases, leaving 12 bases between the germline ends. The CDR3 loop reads CASSQQGSETQYF. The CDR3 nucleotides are TGTGCCAGCAGTCAACAGGGTAGCGAGACCCAGTACTTC.

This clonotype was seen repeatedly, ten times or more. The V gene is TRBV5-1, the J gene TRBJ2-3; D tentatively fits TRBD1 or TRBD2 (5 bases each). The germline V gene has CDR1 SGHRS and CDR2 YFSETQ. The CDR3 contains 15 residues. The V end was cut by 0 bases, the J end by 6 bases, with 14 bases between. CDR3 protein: CASSLAGRRRDTQYF. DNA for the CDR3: TGCGCCAGCAGCTTGGCGGGACGCCGCAGGGATACGCAGTATTTT.

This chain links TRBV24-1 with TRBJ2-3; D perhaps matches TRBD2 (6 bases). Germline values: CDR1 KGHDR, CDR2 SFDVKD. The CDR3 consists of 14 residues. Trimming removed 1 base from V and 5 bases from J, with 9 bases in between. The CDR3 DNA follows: TGTGCCACCAGTGATTTTGCCGGGGGAGATACGCAGTATTTT. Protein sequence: CATSDFAGGDTQYF.

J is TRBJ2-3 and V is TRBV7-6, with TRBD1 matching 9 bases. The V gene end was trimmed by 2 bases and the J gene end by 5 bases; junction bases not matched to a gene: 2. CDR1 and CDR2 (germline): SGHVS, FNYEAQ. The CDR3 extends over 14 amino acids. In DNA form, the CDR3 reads TGTGCCAGCAGCTTAACAGGGGGCAGAGATACGCAGTATTTT. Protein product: CASSLTGGRDTQYF.

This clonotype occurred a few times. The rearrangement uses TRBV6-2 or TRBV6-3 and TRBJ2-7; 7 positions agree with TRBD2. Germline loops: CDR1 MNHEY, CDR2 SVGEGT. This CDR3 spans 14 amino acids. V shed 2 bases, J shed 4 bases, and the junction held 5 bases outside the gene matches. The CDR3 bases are TGTGCCAGCAGTTACGCGGGAGCGTTGTACGAGCAGTACTTC. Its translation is CASSYAGALYEQYF.

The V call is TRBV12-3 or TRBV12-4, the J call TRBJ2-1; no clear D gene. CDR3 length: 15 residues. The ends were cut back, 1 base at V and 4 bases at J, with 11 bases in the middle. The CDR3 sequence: CASSLESRVYNEQFF. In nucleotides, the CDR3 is TGTGCCAGCAGTTTAGAGAGCCGGGTTTACAATGAGCAGTTCTTC.

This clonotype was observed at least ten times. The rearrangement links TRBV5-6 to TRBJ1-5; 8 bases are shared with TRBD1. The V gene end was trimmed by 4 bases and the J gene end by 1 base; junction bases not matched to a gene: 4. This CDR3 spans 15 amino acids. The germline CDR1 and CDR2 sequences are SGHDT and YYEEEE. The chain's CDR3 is CASSLRTGSNQPQHF. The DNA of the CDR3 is TGTGCCAGCAGCCTTCGGACAGGGAGCAATCAGCCCCAGCATTTT.

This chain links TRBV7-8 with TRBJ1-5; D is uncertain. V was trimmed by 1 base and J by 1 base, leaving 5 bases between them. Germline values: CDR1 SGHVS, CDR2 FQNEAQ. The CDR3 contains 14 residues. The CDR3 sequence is CASSLEASNQPQHF. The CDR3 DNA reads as TGTGCCAGCAGCTTAGAGGCGAGCAATCAGCCCCAGCATTTT.

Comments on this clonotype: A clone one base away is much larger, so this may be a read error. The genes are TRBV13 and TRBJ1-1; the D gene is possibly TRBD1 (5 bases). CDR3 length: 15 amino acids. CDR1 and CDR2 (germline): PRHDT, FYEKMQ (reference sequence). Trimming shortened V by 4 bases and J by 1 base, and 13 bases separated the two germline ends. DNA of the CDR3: TGTGCCAGCAGCTACAGGAGGGCCCCGAACACTGAAGCTTTCTTT. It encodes CASSYRRAPNTEAFF.

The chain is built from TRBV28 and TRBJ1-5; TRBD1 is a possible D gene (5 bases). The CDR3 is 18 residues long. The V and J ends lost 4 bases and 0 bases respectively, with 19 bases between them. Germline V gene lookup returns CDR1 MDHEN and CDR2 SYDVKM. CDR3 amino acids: CASSYPQAGYYSNQPQHF. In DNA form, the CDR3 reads TGTGCCAGCAGTTACCCCCAGGCAGGGTACTATAGCAATCAGCCCCAGCATTTT.

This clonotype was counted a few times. The CDR3 sequence is CASSLISSYNEQFF. Here the CDR3 DNA reads TGTGCCAGCAGCCTAATTAGCTCCTACAATGAGCAGTTCTTC. This chain joins TRBV14 and TRBJ2-1; D not resolved. The CDR3 is 14 residues long. V was pared by 4 bases and J by 0 bases, with 7 bases between. Per the germline V gene, CDR1 is SGHDN and CDR2 is FVKESK.

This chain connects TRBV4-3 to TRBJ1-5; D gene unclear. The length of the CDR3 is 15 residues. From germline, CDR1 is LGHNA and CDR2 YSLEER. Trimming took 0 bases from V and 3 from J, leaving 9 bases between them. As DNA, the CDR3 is TGCGCCAGCAGCCAAGACATCAGATCCAATCAGCCCCAGCATTTT. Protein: CASSQDIRSNQPQHF.

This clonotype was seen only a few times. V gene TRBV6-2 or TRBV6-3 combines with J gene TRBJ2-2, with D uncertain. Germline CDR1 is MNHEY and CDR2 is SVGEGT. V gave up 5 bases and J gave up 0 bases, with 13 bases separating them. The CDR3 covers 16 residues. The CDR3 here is CASSPRQDANTGELFF. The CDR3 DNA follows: TGTGCCAGCAGTCCTAGACAAGACGCGAACACCGGGGAGCTGTTTTTT.

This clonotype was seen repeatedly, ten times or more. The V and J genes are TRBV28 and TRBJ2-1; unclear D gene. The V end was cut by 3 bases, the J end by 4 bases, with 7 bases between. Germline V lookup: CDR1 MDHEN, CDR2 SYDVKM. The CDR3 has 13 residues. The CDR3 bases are TGTGCCAGCAGTTTGCGACAATACAATGAGCAGTTCTTC. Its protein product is CASSLRQYNEQFF.

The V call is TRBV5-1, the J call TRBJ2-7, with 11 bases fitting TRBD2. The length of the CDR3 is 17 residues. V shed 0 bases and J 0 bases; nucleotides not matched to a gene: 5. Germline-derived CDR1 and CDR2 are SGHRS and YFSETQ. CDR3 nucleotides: TGCGCCAGCAGCTTGGTTCTAGCGGGAGGCCCCTCCTACGAGCAGTACTTC. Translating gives CASSLVLAGGPSYEQYF.

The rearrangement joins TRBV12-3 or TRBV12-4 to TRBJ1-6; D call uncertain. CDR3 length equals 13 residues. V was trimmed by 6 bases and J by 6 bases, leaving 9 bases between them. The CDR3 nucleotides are TGTGCCAGCAGCCATCGATCTAATTCACCCCTCCACTTT. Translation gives CASSHRSNSPLHF.

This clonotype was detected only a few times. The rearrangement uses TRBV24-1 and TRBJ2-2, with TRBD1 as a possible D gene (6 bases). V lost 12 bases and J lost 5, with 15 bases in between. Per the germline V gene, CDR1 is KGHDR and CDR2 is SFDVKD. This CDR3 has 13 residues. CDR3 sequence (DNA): TGTGCCCTACAGGGTCTCGGGACCGGGGAGCTGTTTTTT. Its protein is CALQGLGTGELFF.

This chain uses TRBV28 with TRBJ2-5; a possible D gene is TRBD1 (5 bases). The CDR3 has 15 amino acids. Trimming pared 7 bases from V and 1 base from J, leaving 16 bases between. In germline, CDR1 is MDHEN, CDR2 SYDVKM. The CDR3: CASTPPRTFQETQYF. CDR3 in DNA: TGTGCCAGCACCCCCCCCCGGACATTCCAAGAGACCCAGTACTTC. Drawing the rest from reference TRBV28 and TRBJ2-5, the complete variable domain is DVKVTQSSRYLVKRTGEKVFLECVQDMDHENMFWYRQDPGLGLRLIYFSYDVKMKEKGDIPEGYSVSREKKERFSLILESASTNQTSMYLCASTPPRTFQETQYFGPGTRLLVL.

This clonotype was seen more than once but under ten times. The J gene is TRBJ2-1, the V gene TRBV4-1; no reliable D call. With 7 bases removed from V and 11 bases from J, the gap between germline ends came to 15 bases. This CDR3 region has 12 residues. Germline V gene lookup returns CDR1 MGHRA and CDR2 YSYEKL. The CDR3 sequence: CASTTPGVQQFF. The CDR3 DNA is TGCGCCAGCACCACCCCTGGTGTGCAGCAGTTCTTC.

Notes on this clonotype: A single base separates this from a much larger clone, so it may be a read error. CDR3 region: CSVAIPLAEEPQYF. For the CDR3, the DNA is TGCAGCGTTGCGATCCCGCTCGCGGAAGAGCCCCAGTACTTC. The chain carries TRBV29-1 and TRBJ2-5; no reliable D call. Germline loops: CDR1 SQVTM, CDR2 ANQGSEA. The CDR3 spans 14 residues.

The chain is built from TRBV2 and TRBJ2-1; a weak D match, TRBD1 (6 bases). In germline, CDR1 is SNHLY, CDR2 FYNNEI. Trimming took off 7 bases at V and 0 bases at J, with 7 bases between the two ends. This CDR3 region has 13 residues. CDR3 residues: CASKDSSYNEQFF. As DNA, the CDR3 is TGTGCCAGCAAGGACAGCTCCTACAATGAGCAGTTCTTC.

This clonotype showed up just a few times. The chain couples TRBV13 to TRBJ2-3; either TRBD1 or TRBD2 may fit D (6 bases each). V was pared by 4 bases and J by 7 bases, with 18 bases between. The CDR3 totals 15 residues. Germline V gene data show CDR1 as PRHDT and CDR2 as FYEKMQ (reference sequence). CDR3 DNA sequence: TGTGCCAGCAGCTCACAGGGAGGTGAACCCCATACGCAGTATTTT. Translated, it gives CASSSQGGEPHTQYF. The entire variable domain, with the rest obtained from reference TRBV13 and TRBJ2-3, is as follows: AAGVIQSPRHLIKEKRETATLKCYPIPRHDTVYWYQQGPGQDPQFLISFYEKMQSDKGSIPDRFSAQQFSDYHSELNMSSLELGDSALYFCASSSQGGEPHTQYFGPGTRLTVL.

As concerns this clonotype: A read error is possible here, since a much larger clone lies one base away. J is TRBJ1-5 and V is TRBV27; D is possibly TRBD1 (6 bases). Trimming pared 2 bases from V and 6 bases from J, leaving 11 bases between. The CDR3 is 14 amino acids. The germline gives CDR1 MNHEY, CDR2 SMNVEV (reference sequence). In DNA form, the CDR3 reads TGTGCCAGCAGTTTAACTGGGGGGCTTCAGCCCCAGCATTTT. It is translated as CASSLTGGLQPQHF.

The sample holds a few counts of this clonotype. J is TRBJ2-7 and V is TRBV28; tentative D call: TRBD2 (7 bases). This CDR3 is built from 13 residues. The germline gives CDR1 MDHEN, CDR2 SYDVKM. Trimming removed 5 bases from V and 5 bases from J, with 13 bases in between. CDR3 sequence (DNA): TGTGCCAGCAGTCTGGGGGGGGGCCACGAGCAGTACTTC. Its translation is CASSLGGGHEQYF. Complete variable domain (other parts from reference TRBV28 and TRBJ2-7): DVKVTQSSRYLVKRTGEKVFLECVQDMDHENMFWYRQDPGLGLRLIYFSYDVKMKEKGDIPEGYSVSREKKERFSLILESASTNQTSMYLCASSLGGGHEQYFGPGTRLTVT.

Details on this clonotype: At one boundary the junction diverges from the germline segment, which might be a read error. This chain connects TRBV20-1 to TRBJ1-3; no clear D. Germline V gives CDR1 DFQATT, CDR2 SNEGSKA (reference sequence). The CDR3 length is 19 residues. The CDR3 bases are TGCAGTGCTAGAGGCCCCGTGGCAACCAAACTCGCCACCGGAAACACCTTATATTTT. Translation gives CSARGPVATKLATGNTLYF.